Following are 23 T cell receptor beta chains from one sample sequenced in a study of metastatic and nonmetastatic thyroid tumors. No patient received treatment before thyroid surgery. Via MiXCR, TCRdb re-called the PCR reads. The data contain 34,000 or so clones, less than 20% of them singletons. Sequenced: blood. The receptors here all came from a female donor with papillary thyroid cancer or a benign thyroid nodule (not recorded which). Some clones in this sample may be carry-over from other donors' samples.

In this sample, this clone turned up a few times. One base away lies a much larger clone, so this may be a sequencing read error. This CDR3 is missing its conserved last phenylalanine or tryptophan, likely due to a read error. This chain links TRBV28 with TRBJ2-5; D may be TRBD1 or TRBD2 (5 bases each). V lost 3 bases and J lost 5, with 10 bases in between. CDR1 is MDHEN, CDR2 SYDVKM, per germline. CDR3 length equals 13 residues. The CDR3 sequence is CASSLRGSETQYL. CDR3 coding DNA: TGTGCCAGCAGTTTGAGGGGTTCGGAGACCCAGTACCTC.

This clone was seen repeatedly, ten times or more. The gene calls are TRBV28 and TRBJ1-2, with 10 bases fitting TRBD1. Germline V gives CDR1 MDHEN, CDR2 SYDVKM. The CDR3 contains 14 residues. V shed 6 bases and J 6 bases; nucleotides not matched to a gene: 7. CDR3 region: CASRGTGQGDGYTF. CDR3 coding DNA: TGTGCCAGCAGAGGAACCGGACAGGGGGATGGCTACACCTTC.

J is TRBJ2-5 and V is TRBV6-1, with D unclear. The CDR3 length is 11 residues. Germline assignment: CDR1 MNHNS and CDR2 SASEGT. The DNA for the CDR3 is TGTCCCAAGTGGCACAGACAGACCCAGTACTTC. Its translation: CPKWHRQTQYF.

CDR3 in DNA: TGTGCCAGCAGCAAGCGGGAGGGTAGTACAGATACGCAGTATTTT. Residues: CASSKREGSTDTQYF. The genes are TRBV11-3 and TRBJ2-3; 10 nucleotides agree with TRBD2. The CDR3 covers 15 residues. Per the germline V gene, CDR1 is SGHNT and CDR2 is YENEEA. V lost 5 bases, J lost 3 bases, and 5 bases stayed unmatched.

The J gene is TRBJ1-3, the V gene TRBV3-1, with D possibly TRBD1 on 5 matching bases. Trimming pared 5 bases from V and 0 bases from J, leaving 11 bases between. The CDR3 covers 15 residues. Germline CDR1 is LGHDT and CDR2 is YNNKEL (reference sequence). The CDR3 region has the DNA TGTGCCAGCAGCTCCCGACAGAGCTCTGGAAACACCATATATTTT. Protein: CASSSRQSSGNTIYF.

This clone was seen ten or more times. This chain connects TRBV6-1 to TRBJ1-4, with D perhaps TRBD1 (6 bases). The CDR3 runs 16 residues. The V gene lost 3 bases and the J gene lost 8 bases, with 19 bases spanning the gap. CDR1 is MNHNS and CDR2 is SASEGT in the germline V gene. The CDR3 reads CASSEGSGGGNEKLFF. CDR3 in DNA: TGTGCCAGCAGTGAGGGTTCCGGAGGGGGTAACGAAAAACTGTTTTTT.

This clone has just a few counts. One end of the junction fails to match germline, which may point to a read error. The V call is TRBV27, the J call TRBJ2-7, with D unclear. In germline, CDR1 is MNHEY, CDR2 SMNVEV (reference sequence). This CDR3 has 14 residues. This CDR3 is CASRGWAGAYEQCF. The CDR3 nucleotides read TGTGCCAGCAGGGGTTGGGCAGGAGCGTACGAGCAGTGCTTC.

This rearrangement joins TRBV4-2 to TRBJ1-1; D call uncertain. This CDR3 comprises 15 residues. Trimming left V 0 bases short and J 4 bases short, with 12 bases between. Germline CDR1 LGHNA, CDR2 YNFKEQ. In DNA form, the CDR3 reads TGTGCCAGCAGCCAAGATTGGTGGGGAGGCACTGAAGCTTTCTTT. Its protein product is CASSQDWWGGTEAFF.

The chain joins TRBV5-1 to TRBJ2-7; 8 nucleotides agree with TRBD2. Trimming cost V 4 bases and J 6 bases; bases outside gene matches: 18. This CDR3 spans 17 amino acids. CDR1 is SGHRS, CDR2 YFSETQ, per germline. The CDR3, as DNA: TGCGCCAGCAGCGTAACTAGCGGTTGGAGGTCCTCGGGCGAGCAGTACTTC. It yields the protein CASSVTSGWRSSGEQYF.

The genes are TRBV11-2 and TRBJ2-7; 10 bases are a match to TRBD2. Germline loops: CDR1 SGHAT, CDR2 FQNNGV. This CDR3 contains 17 residues. The ends lost 4 bases at V and 2 bases at J; junction bases unmatched: 11. CDR3 in DNA: TGTGCCAGCAGCTCTATGCTAGCGGGAGAGCGTCCCTACGAGCAGTACTTC. Its translation is CASSSMLAGERPYEQYF.

By share of the sample, this clone is medium-sized. CDR3 DNA: TGTGCCTGGAGTGTAGGGACAGGGAACTACGAGCAGTACTTC. Its protein product is CAWSVGTGNYEQYF. The chain links TRBV30 to TRBJ2-7, with TRBD1 matching 9 bases. This CDR3 comprises 14 residues. V dropped 0 bases and J dropped 3; count of bases not matched to a gene: 3. CDR1 and CDR2 from the germline V gene are GTSNPN and SVGIG (reference sequence).

This clone was seen a few times. A much larger clone lies a single base off, so this may be a read error. This same CDR3 is encoded by further DNA sequences in the sample. V is TRBV6-2 or TRBV6-3 and J is TRBJ1-4, with D tentatively TRBD1 (6 bases). The CDR3 is 12 amino acids. CDR1 MNHEY and CDR2 SVGEGT come from the germline V gene. V dropped 6 bases and J dropped 4 bases, with 6 bases sitting between them. The chain's CDR3 is CASSRGNEKLFF. The CDR3 region has the DNA TGTGCCAGCAGCAGGGGTAATGAAAAACTGTTTTTT.

This clone was counted ten times or more. V gene TRBV20-1 combines with J gene TRBJ2-7, with a weak D call TRBD2 (7 bases). Trimming took off 4 bases at V and 6 bases at J, with 16 bases between the two ends. Germline V gene data show CDR1 as DFQATT and CDR2 as SNEGSKA (reference sequence). This CDR3 region has 13 residues. The CDR3, as DNA: TGCAGTGCTAAAAGGGGGAGGGTCATCGAGCAGTACTTC. Protein: CSAKRGRVIEQYF.

This clone showed up many times. This chain links TRBV30 with TRBJ1-4; tentative D call: TRBD1 (5 bases). The CDR3 loop spans 15 amino acids. Germline CDR1 reads GTSNPN; CDR2 reads SVGIG (reference sequence). Trimming stripped 4 bases from V and 8 bases from J, with 20 bases between. Written as DNA, the CDR3 is TGTGCCTGGAACACGGCGGGGTTGTCAGGGGAAAAACTGTTTTTT. Translating it yields CAWNTAGLSGEKLFF.

This clone showed up many times. This sequence joins TRBV7-9 and TRBJ2-5; TRBD2 is a possible D gene (6 bases). V lost 5 bases and J 1 base, leaving 8 bases between the germline ends. Germline V gene sequence: CDR1 SEHNR, CDR2 FQNEAQ (reference sequence). The CDR3 length is 13 residues. This CDR3 is CASSMTSQETQYF. CDR3 coding DNA: TGTGCCAGCAGCATGACTAGCCAAGAGACCCAGTACTTC.

This clone has at least ten counts. CDR3 residues: CSARDREADTQYF. The CDR3 DNA follows: TGCAGTGCTAGAGATCGAGAGGCAGATACGCAGTATTTT. This sequence joins TRBV20-1 and TRBJ2-3; no reliable D call. This CDR3 spans 13 amino acids. The germline V gene encodes CDR1 DFQATT and CDR2 SNEGSKA (reference sequence). Trimming shortened V by 0 bases and J by 4 bases, and 8 bases separated the two germline ends.

This clone was picked up many times. V and J are TRBV11-3 and TRBJ1-1, with no clear D. Germline CDR1 is SGHNT and CDR2 is YENEEA. Trimming pared 2 bases from V and 6 bases from J, leaving 10 bases between. The length of the CDR3 is 13 residues. The CDR3: CASSLSPGAEAFF. As DNA, the CDR3 is TGTGCCAGCAGCTTAAGCCCGGGAGCTGAAGCTTTCTTT. Full variable domain (rest looked up from reference TRBV11-3 and TRBJ1-1): EAGVVQSPRYKIIEKKQPVAFWCNPISGHNTLYWYLQNLGQGPELLIRYENEEAVDDSQLPKDRFSAERLKGVDSTLKIQPAELGDSAVYLCASSLSPGAEAFFGQGTRLTVV.

The table lists this clone with many counts. This chain joins TRBV6-6 and TRBJ2-7; maybe TRBD1 (5 bases). V was clipped by 0 bases and J by 8 bases, with 14 bases between them. Germline lookup yields CDR1 MNHNY and CDR2 SVGAGI (reference sequence). CDR3 length: 14 amino acids. The CDR3 region has the DNA TGTGCCAGCAGTTACTCGAGGCAGGGCCATCAGCAGTACTTC. It specifies CASSYSRQGHQQYF.

The table lists this clone with many counts. The chain recombines TRBV11-3 with TRBJ2-7, with 14 positions matching TRBD2. Germline CDR1 and CDR2: SGHNT and YENEEA. The length of the CDR3 is 19 residues. Germline trimming cut 1 base from V and 2 bases from J; bases unmatched to any gene: 10. The CDR3 spells CASSLVGPGLAGEPYEQYF. The CDR3 DNA follows: TGTGCCAGCAGCTTAGTAGGCCCGGGACTAGCGGGAGAACCCTACGAGCAGTACTTC.

This clone was detected ten times or more. The rearrangement uses TRBV28 and TRBJ1-4; D is possibly TRBD1 (5 bases). Looked up from germline, CDR1 is MDHEN and CDR2 is SYDVKM. The length of the CDR3 is 13 residues. Trimming took 8 bases from V and 8 from J, leaving 15 bases between them. CDR3 in DNA: TGTGCCAGCGGGGGGGGGTCGGGGGAAAAACTGTTTTTT. It translates to CASGGGSGEKLFF.

The chain links TRBV20-1 to TRBJ2-1; maybe TRBD1 (5 bases). The CDR3 totals 16 residues. V was trimmed by 0 bases and J by 6 bases, leaving 18 bases between them. The germline V gene encodes CDR1 DFQATT and CDR2 SNEGSKA (reference sequence). The CDR3 DNA reads TGCAGTGCTAGAGACCTCGCAGGGTCGAGCGTCAATGAGCAGTTCTTC. Residues: CSARDLAGSSVNEQFF.

This clone was seen at least ten times. The gene calls are TRBV19 and TRBJ1-1; D is uncertain. This CDR3 spans 14 amino acids. The ends were cut back, 3 bases at V and 7 bases at J, with 15 bases in the middle. The germline V gene has CDR1 LNHDA and CDR2 SQIVND (reference sequence). CDR3 in DNA: TGTGCCAGTAGTATCGGGCAGGTGTCTAGTGAAGCTTTCTTT. Residues: CASSIGQVSSEAFF.

The chain joins TRBV7-6 to TRBJ2-1; 11 bases line up with TRBD2. Germline values: CDR1 SGHVS, CDR2 FNYEAQ. The CDR3 is 18 amino acids. The J segment lost 9 bases and the V segment lost 1 base, leaving 14 bases of the junction unmatched. The CDR3 DNA is TGTGCCAGCAGCTTAGAATCGGTAGCGGGAGGGCCGGGGTGTGAGCAGTTCTTC. Protein product: CASSLESVAGGPGCEQFF.